This T cell receptor (beta chain) was documented in a study of response to subunit inactivated influenza vaccine. TCRdb independently ran MiXCR on the RT-PCR reads; one entry per CDR3 protein. Among under 800,000 distinct CDR3 sequences listed, approximately 15% were seen once. This CDR3 region has 14 residues. The V gene lost 3 bases and the J gene lost 2 bases, with 8 bases spanning the gap. A few counts support this clonotype. The clonotype comes from a man aged 45-60 years who received an inactivated influenza vaccine. The chain links TRBV12-3 or TRBV12-4 to TRBJ1-3; D unresolved. This specimen consisted of PBMCs from blood, obtained less than 15 days before vaccination. The CDR3 here is CASSLTLPGNTIYF. CDR3 DNA sequence: TGTGCCAGCAGTTTGACCCTACCTGGAAACACCATATATTTT.